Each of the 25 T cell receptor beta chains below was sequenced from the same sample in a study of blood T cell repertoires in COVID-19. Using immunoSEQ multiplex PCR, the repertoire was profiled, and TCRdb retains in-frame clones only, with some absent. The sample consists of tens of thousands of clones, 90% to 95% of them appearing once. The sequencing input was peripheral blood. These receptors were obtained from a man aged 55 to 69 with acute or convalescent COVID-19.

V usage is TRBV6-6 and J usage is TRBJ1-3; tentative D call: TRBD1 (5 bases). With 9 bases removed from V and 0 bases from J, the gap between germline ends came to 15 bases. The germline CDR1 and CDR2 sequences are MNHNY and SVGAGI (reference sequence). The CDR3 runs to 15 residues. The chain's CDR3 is CASSMSRDSGNTIYF. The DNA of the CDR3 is TGTGCCAGTAGTATGAGCAGGGACTCTGGAAACACCATATATTTT.

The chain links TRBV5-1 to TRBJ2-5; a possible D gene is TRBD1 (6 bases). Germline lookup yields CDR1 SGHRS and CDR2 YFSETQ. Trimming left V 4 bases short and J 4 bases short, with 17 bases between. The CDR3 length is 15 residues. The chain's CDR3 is CASSENSGVGETQYF. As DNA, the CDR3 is TGCGCCAGCAGCGAAAACTCAGGGGTCGGAGAGACCCAGTACTTC.

The chain's CDR3 is CASSQEVSGNTGELFF. As DNA, the CDR3 is TGTGCCAGCAGCCAAGAGGTTAGCGGGAACACCGGGGAGCTGTTTTTT. J is TRBJ2-2 and V is TRBV4-2, with D possibly matching TRBD2 (6 bases). The CDR3 extends over 16 amino acids. V was shortened by 0 bases and J by 1 base, with 9 bases between the two germline ends. CDR1 is LGHNA, CDR2 YNFKEQ, per germline.

The CDR3 protein is CASSSPRGVRTGELFF. The CDR3 DNA is TGTGCCAGCAGTTCCCCCCGGGGAGTACGCACCGGGGAGCTGTTTTTT. The chain links TRBV27 to TRBJ2-2; the D gene is possibly TRBD2 (5 bases). Trimming took off 4 bases at V and 4 bases at J, with 16 bases between the two ends. CDR1 MNHEY and CDR2 SMNVEV come from the germline V gene (reference sequence). The CDR3 has 16 amino acids.

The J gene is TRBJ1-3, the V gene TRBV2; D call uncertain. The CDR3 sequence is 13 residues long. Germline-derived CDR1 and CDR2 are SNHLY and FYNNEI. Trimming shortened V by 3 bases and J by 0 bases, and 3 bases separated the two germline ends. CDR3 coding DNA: TGTGCCAGCAGTGAGAGCTCTGGAAACACCATATATTTT. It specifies CASSESSGNTIYF.

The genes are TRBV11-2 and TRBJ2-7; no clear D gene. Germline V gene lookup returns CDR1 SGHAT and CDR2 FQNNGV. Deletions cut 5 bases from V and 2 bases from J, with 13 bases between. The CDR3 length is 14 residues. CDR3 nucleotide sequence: TGTGCCAGCAGCCAAACCTTGACTCCCTACGAGCAGTACTTC. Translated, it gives CASSQTLTPYEQYF.

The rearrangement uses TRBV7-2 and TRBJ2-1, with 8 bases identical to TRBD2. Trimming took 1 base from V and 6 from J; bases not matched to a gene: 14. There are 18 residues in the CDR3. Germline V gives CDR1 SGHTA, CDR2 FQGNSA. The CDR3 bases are TGTGCCAGCAGCTTAGGCCCTCCGGGACTAGTGGGGAGCAATGAGCAGTTCTTC. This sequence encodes CASSLGPPGLVGSNEQFF.

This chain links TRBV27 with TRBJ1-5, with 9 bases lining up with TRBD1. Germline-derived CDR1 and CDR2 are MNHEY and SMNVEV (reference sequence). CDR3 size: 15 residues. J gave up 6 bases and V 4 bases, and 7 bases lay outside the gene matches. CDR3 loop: CASSSIQGAGQPQHF. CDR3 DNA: TGTGCCAGCAGTTCGATACAGGGGGCGGGTCAGCCCCAGCATTTT.

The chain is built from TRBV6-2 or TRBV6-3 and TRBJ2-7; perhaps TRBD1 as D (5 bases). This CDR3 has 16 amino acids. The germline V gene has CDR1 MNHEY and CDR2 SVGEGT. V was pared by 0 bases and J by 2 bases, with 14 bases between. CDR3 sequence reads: CASSYSNRTPAYEQYF. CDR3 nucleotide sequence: TGTGCCAGCAGTTACTCGAACAGGACACCGGCCTACGAGCAGTACTTC.

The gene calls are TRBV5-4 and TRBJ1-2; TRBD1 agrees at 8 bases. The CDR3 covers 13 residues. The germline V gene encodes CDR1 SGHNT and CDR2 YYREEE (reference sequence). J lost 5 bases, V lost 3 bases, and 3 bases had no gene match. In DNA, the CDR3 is TGTGCCAGCAGCTCAGGACAGGGATATGGCTACACCTTC. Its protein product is CASSSGQGYGYTF. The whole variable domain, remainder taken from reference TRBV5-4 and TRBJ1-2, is ETGVTQSPTHLIKTRGQQVTLRCSSQSGHNTVSWYQQALGQGPQFIFQYYREEENGRGNFPPRFSGLQFPNYSSELNVNALELDDSALYLCASSSGQGYGYTFGSGTRLTVV.

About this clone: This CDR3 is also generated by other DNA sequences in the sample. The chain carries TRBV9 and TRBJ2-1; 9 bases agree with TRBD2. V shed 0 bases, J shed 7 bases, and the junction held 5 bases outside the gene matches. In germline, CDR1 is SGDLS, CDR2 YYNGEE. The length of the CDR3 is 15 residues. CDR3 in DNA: TGTGCCAGCAGCGTAGTCGCGGGAGGGCATAATGAGCAGTTCTTC. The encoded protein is CASSVVAGGHNEQFF.

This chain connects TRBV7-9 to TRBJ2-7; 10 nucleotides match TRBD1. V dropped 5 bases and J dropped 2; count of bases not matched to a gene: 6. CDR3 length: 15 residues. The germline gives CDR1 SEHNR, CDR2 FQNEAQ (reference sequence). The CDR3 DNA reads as TGTGCCAGCAGCCCCGGACAGGGGGAGCCCTACGAGCAGTACTTC. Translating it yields CASSPGQGEPYEQYF.

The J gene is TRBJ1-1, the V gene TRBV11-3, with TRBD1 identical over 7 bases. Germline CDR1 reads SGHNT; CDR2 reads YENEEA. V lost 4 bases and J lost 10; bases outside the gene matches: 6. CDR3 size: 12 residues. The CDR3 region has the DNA TGTGCCAGCAGCTCAGGGGGGTGGGTAGCTTTCTTT. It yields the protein CASSSGGWVAFF.

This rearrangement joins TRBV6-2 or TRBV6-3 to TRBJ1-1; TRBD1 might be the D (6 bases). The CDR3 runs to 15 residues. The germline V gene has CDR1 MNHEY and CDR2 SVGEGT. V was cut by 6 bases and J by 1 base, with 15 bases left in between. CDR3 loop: CASSPVQGWNTEAFF. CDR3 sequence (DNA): TGTGCCAGCAGCCCCGTACAGGGATGGAACACTGAAGCTTTCTTT.

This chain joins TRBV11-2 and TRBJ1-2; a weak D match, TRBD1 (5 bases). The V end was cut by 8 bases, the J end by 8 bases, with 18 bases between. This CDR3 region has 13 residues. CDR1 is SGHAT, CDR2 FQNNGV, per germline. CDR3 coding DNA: TGTGCCAGCGGGGCCCCGACAGTCCCGGGCTACACCTTC. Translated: CASGAPTVPGYTF.

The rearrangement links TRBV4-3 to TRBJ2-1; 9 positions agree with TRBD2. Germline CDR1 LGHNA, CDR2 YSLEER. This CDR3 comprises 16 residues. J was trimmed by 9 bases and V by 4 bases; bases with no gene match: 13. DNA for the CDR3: TGCGCCAGCAGCCTTGGGATAGCGGGAGTACGGGGTGAGCAGTTCTTC. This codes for CASSLGIAGVRGEQFF.

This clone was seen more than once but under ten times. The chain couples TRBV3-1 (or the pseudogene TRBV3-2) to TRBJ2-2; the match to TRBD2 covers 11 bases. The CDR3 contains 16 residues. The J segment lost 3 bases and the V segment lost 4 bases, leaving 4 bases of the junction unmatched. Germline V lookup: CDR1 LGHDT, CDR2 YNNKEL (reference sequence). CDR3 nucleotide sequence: TGTGCCAGCAGCCCGGGACTAGCGGACTACACCGGGGAGCTGTTTTTT. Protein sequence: CASSPGLADYTGELFF.

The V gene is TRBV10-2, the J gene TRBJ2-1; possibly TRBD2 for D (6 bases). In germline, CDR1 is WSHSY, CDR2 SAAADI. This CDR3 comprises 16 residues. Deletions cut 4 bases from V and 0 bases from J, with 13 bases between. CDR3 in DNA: TGCGCCAGCAGTGCCGAGCGGGCCGGCTCCTACAATGAGCAGTTCTTC. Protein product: CASSAERAGSYNEQFF.

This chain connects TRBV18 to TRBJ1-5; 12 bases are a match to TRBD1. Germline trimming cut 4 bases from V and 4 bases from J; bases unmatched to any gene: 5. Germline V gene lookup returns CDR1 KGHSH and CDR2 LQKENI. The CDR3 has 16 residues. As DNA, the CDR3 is TGTGCCAGCTCACTAGGGACAGGGGGCGGAAATCAGCCCCAGCATTTT. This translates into CASSLGTGGGNQPQHF.

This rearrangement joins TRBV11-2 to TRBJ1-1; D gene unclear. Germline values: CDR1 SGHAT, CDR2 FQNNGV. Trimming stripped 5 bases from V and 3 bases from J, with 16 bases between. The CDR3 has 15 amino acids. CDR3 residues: CASSPAAARHTEAFF. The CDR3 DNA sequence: TGTGCCAGCAGCCCAGCGGCAGCGCGGCACACTGAAGCTTTCTTT.

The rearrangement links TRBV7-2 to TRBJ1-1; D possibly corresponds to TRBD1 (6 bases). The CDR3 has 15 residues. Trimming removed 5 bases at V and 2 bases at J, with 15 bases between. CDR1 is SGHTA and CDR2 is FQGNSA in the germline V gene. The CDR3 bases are TGTGCCAGCAGCCCAGTGGGGGCTTCAAACACTGAAGCTTTCTTT. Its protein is CASSPVGASNTEAFF.

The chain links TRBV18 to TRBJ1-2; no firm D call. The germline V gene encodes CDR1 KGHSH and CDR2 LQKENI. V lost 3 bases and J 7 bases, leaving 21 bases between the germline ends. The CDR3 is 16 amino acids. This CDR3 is CASSPPGRPSGSGYTF. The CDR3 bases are TGTGCCAGCTCACCCCCCGGACGCCCGAGCGGGAGTGGCTACACCTTC.

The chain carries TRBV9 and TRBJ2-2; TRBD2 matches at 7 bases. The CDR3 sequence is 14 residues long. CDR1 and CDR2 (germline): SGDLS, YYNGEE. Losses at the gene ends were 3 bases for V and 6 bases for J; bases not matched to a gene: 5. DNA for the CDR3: TGTGCCAGCAGCGCGGGACTACCCTCCGGGGAGCTGTTTTTT. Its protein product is CASSAGLPSGELFF. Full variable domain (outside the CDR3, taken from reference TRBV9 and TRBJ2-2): DSGVTQTPKHLITATGQRVTLRCSPRSGDLSVYWYQQSLDQGLQFLIQYYNGEERAKGNILERFSAQQFPDLHSELNLSSLELGDSALYFCASSAGLPSGELFFGEGSRLTVL.

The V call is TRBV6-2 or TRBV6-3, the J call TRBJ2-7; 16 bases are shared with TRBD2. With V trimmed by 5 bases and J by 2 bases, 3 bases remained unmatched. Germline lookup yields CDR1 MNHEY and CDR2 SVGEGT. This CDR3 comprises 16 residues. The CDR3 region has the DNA TGTGCCAGCAGTCCCGGGACTAGCGGGAGGGCCTACGAGCAGTACTTC. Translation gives CASSPGTSGRAYEQYF.

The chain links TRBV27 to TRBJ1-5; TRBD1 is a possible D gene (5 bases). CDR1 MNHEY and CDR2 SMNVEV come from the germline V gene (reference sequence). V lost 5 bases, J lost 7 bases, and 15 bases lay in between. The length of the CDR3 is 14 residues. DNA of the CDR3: TGTGCCAGCAGTCGAGACGGGGGTTCCCAGCCCCAGCATTTT. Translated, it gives CASSRDGGSQPQHF.